Below, 32 T cell receptor beta chains from the same sample are listed, as sequenced in a study of blood T cells in healthy people across ages. Primed by a sample-barcoded 5' primer and a J-beta primer mix, a second PCR proceeded for about 7 to 11 cycles. Using its own MiXCR run on the 5' RACE reads, TCRdb lists one record per CDR3 protein. In the table there are 1.2 million to 1.5 million distinct CDR3 sequences, roughly 60% of which are singletons. The sample taken for sequencing was blood. All receptors derive from a man aged 18 to 30 in good health.

The V gene is TRBV4-2, the J gene TRBJ1-2, with a possible D match to TRBD1 (6 bases). The CDR3 sequence is 19 residues long. The V gene's germline CDR1 is LGHNA and CDR2 YNFKEQ. V shed 0 bases and J shed 2 bases, with 22 bases lying between them. The CDR3 bases are TGTGCCAGCAGCCAAGATCTGGGACAACCAGGACCTACAAACTATGGCTACACCTTC. It specifies CASSQDLGQPGPTNYGYTF.

The rearrangement joins TRBV7-9 to TRBJ2-1; D gene unclear. This CDR3 has 13 residues. The germline CDR1 and CDR2 sequences are SEHNR and FQNEAQ (reference sequence). Trimming shortened V by 7 bases and J by 15 bases, and 22 bases separated the two germline ends. The CDR3 DNA is TGTGCCAGCACCCTTTCCGAAGTCCCTAGTTGGTTCTTC. Amino acids: CASTLSEVPSWFF.

The rearrangement links TRBV9 to TRBJ2-6, with D uncertain. Trimming left V 3 bases short and J 1 base short, with 8 bases between. There are 15 residues in the CDR3. Germline V lookup: CDR1 SGDLS, CDR2 YYNGEE. CDR3 amino acids: CASSGLTSGANVLTF. The CDR3 coding sequence is TGTGCCAGCAGCGGATTGACTTCTGGGGCCAACGTCCTGACTTTC. Drawing the rest from reference TRBV9 and TRBJ2-6, the complete variable domain is DSGVTQTPKHLITATGQRVTLRCSPRSGDLSVYWYQQSLDQGLQFLIQYYNGEERAKGNILERFSAQQFPDLHSELNLSSLELGDSALYFCASSGLTSGANVLTFGAGSRLTVL.

A single count supports this clonotype. V gene TRBV5-1 combines with J gene TRBJ1-6; possibly TRBD1 for D (5 bases). V was clipped by 1 base and J by 2 bases, with 10 bases between them. The CDR3 loop spans 16 amino acids. Per the germline V gene, CDR1 is SGHRS and CDR2 is YFSETQ. CDR3 sequence (DNA): TGCGCCAGCAGCTTGTACAGGCCAACCTATAATTCACCCCTCCACTTT. Its translation is CASSLYRPTYNSPLHF. The complete variable domain, with remaining parts taken from reference TRBV5-1 and TRBJ1-6, reads KAGVTQTPRYLIKTRGQQVTLSCSPISGHRSVSWYQQTPGQGLQFLFEYFSETQRNKGNFPGRFSGRQFSNSRSEMNVSTLELGDSALYLCASSLYRPTYNSPLHFGNGTRLTVT.

The chain couples TRBV27 to TRBJ2-3; 8 bases map to TRBD2. Germline CDR1 and CDR2: MNHEY and SMNVEV (reference sequence). This CDR3 has 15 residues. J was trimmed by 4 bases and V by 2 bases; bases with no gene match: 5. CDR3 sequence: CASSLTGGAPDTQYF. In DNA, the CDR3 is TGTGCCAGCAGTTTAACGGGGGGGGCCCCAGATACGCAGTATTTT.

As DNA, the CDR3 is TGTGCCAGCAGCTCAAGGGGACAGGTCGGCAATCAGCCCCAGCATTTT. Translated, it gives CASSSRGQVGNQPQHF. The V gene is TRBV7-2, the J gene TRBJ1-5, with 8 bases aligning to TRBD1. Germline V lookup: CDR1 SGHTA, CDR2 FQGNSA. V lost 4 bases to trimming and J lost 2 bases; unmatched junction nucleotides: 7. The CDR3 sequence is 16 residues long.

This chain uses TRBV4-1 with TRBJ1-4, with 8 bases aligning to TRBD1. This CDR3 is built from 14 residues. V dropped 3 bases and J dropped 8; count of bases not matched to a gene: 5. Germline V gene lookup returns CDR1 MGHRA and CDR2 YSYEKL. The CDR3 DNA follows: TGCGCCAGCAGCCATTGGACAGGGAACGAAAAACTGTTTTTT. Translation gives CASSHWTGNEKLFF.

The chain has TRBV20-1 and TRBJ2-2, with 10 positions matching TRBD2. CDR1 is DFQATT and CDR2 is SNEGSKA in the germline V gene (reference sequence). This CDR3 comprises 15 residues. The J segment lost 3 bases and the V segment lost 5 bases, leaving 6 bases of the junction unmatched. The chain's CDR3 is CSAPRTSGYTGELFF. In nucleotides, the CDR3 is TGCAGTGCTCCTCGGACTAGCGGATACACCGGGGAGCTGTTTTTT.

The chain links TRBV7-9 to TRBJ2-1; D gene ambiguous. Germline loops: CDR1 SEHNR, CDR2 FQNEAQ (reference sequence). The CDR3 consists of 16 residues. The V end was cut by 4 bases, the J end by 3 bases, with 16 bases between. CDR3 nucleotides: TGTGCCAGCAGCTCTAGGTTTGGTACTGTCTACAATGAGCAGTTCTTC. Residues: CASSSRFGTVYNEQFF.

This clonotype has only a few counts. V is TRBV10-3 and J is TRBJ2-5; 7 nucleotides align to TRBD1. Germline values: CDR1 ENHRY, CDR2 SYGVKD. V shed 10 bases, J shed 1 base, and the junction held 6 bases outside the gene matches. CDR3 size: 13 residues. The CDR3 loop is CATTGTAQETQYF. CDR3 coding DNA: TGTGCCACGACCGGGACAGCCCAAGAGACCCAGTACTTC.

This clonotype was seen more than once but under ten times. V and J are TRBV20-1 and TRBJ1-2; 7 bases fit TRBD1. The J segment lost 6 bases and the V segment lost 4 bases, leaving 11 bases of the junction unmatched. The length of the CDR3 is 14 residues. The V gene's germline CDR1 is DFQATT and CDR2 SNEGSKA (reference sequence). CDR3 region: CSATLQGVSDGYTF. CDR3 DNA: TGCAGTGCTACTCTGCAGGGGGTTTCAGATGGCTACACCTTC.

The chain is built from TRBV6-5 and TRBJ2-7; D might be TRBD1 (6 bases). V was pared by 2 bases and J by 6 bases, with 11 bases between. CDR3 length: 13 residues. Germline-derived CDR1 and CDR2 are MNHEY and SVGAGI. This CDR3 reads CASSYGPDSEQYF. The CDR3 coding sequence is TGTGCCAGCAGTTACGGTCCGGACAGCGAGCAGTACTTC.

The chain employs TRBV5-6 and TRBJ2-1; D is perhaps TRBD1 (7 bases). CDR3 length equals 17 residues. The V end was cut by 0 bases, the J end by 8 bases, with 21 bases between. CDR1 is SGHDT, CDR2 YYEEEE, per germline. CDR3 sequence (DNA): TGTGCCAGCAGCTTGGCCGGAGGGGGCTTCGGGTTGTATGAGCAGTTCTTC. The encoded protein is CASSLAGGGFGLYEQFF.

Comment on this clonotype: One base away lies a much larger clone, so this may be a sequencing read error. This chain connects TRBV27 to TRBJ2-5; D uncertain. CDR1 MNHEY and CDR2 SMNVEV come from the germline V gene (reference sequence). The CDR3 spans 10 residues. V lost 8 bases to trimming and J lost 3 bases, with 4 bases between them. The CDR3 spells CASVEETQYF. Here the CDR3 DNA reads TGTGCCAGCGTGGAAGAGACCCAGTACTTC.

V usage is TRBV6-1 and J usage is TRBJ2-1, with D possibly matching TRBD2 (5 bases). This CDR3 has 15 amino acids. Germline CDR1 and CDR2: MNHNS and SASEGT. Trimming cost V 3 bases and J 8 bases, with 17 bases left between them. In DNA form, the CDR3 reads TGTGCCAGCAGTGATCTAGCCCCATCAGCACATGAGCAGTTCTTC. This encodes CASSDLAPSAHEQFF.

V is TRBV7-2 and J is TRBJ2-3, with TRBD2 as a possible D gene (7 bases). The length of the CDR3 is 14 residues. V dropped 3 bases and J dropped 6 bases, with 13 bases sitting between them. CDR1 and CDR2 from the germline V gene are SGHTA and FQGNSA. The CDR3 protein is CASSLAGARDTQYF. In nucleotides, the CDR3 is TGTGCCAGCAGCTTGGCGGGGGCACGGGATACGCAGTATTTT.

This chain uses TRBV7-6 with TRBJ2-7, with 9 bases identical to TRBD1. Trimming cost V 1 base and J 5 bases; bases outside gene matches: 6. This CDR3 region has 15 residues. Germline V CDR1 and CDR2: SGHVS, FNYEAQ. CDR3 sequence (DNA): TGTGCCAGCAGCTTAGACCACAGGGGGCTCCACGAGCAGTACTTC. It codes for CASSLDHRGLHEQYF. The variable domain in full, with the rest retrieved from reference TRBV7-6 and TRBJ2-7, is GAGVSQSPRYKVTKRGQDVALRCDPISGHVSLYWYRQALGQGPEFLTYFNYEAQQDKSGLPNDRFSAERPEGSISTLTIQRTEQRDSAMYRCASSLDHRGLHEQYFGPGTRLTVT.

The chain has TRBV20-1 and TRBJ1-6; D possibly corresponds to TRBD1 (6 bases). The V end was cut by 5 bases, the J end by 11 bases, with 19 bases between. Per the germline V gene, CDR1 is DFQATT and CDR2 is SNEGSKA (reference sequence). The CDR3 length is 14 residues. The CDR3 protein is CSAPRQVSPPPLHF. The CDR3 DNA sequence: TGCAGTGCTCCTCGACAGGTGTCCCCCCCACCCCTCCACTTT.

The table lists this clonotype with a few counts. The chain joins TRBV20-1 to TRBJ2-1, with D maybe TRBD1 (6 bases). This CDR3 comprises 15 residues. Germline CDR1 DFQATT, CDR2 SNEGSKA (reference sequence). V was pared by 3 bases and J by 0 bases, with 12 bases between. CDR3 coding DNA: TGCAGTGCTAGGCGGCAGGGGTCCTCCTACAATGAGCAGTTCTTC. Translated, it gives CSARRQGSSYNEQFF.

The chain carries TRBV7-8 and TRBJ2-5; D not certain. The CDR3 contains 14 residues. Per the germline V gene, CDR1 is SGHVS and CDR2 is FQNEAQ. The V end lost 6 bases, the J end lost 5 bases, and 16 bases lay between the germline ends. CDR3 residues: CASSLRIKGETQYF. The CDR3 DNA is TGTGCCAGCAGTTTACGGATAAAAGGGGAGACCCAGTACTTC.

This clonotype has more than one count but fewer than ten. J is TRBJ1-2 and V is TRBV14; D unresolved. Deletions cut 1 base from V and 4 bases from J, with 7 bases between. This CDR3 comprises 13 residues. The V gene's germline CDR1 is SGHDN and CDR2 FVKESK. The CDR3 region is CASSQASFYGYTF. Written as DNA, the CDR3 is TGTGCCAGCAGCCAAGCATCGTTCTATGGCTACACCTTC.

V is TRBV27 and J is TRBJ2-1, with D possibly matching TRBD1 (5 bases). The CDR3 has 14 residues. V lost 0 bases and J lost 10, with 13 bases in between. Germline values: CDR1 MNHEY, CDR2 SMNVEV (reference sequence). CDR3 region: CASSLSLGRREQFF. The DNA of the CDR3 is TGTGCCAGCAGTTTATCCCTGGGGCGTAGAGAGCAGTTCTTC.

This chain uses TRBV4-3 with TRBJ2-7; 8 bases are a match to TRBD1. The V gene end was trimmed by 5 bases and the J gene end by 2 bases; junction bases not matched to a gene: 11. Germline CDR1 and CDR2: LGHNA and YSLEER. The length of the CDR3 is 16 residues. CDR3 loop: CASSKGRQGFPYEQYF. In DNA form, the CDR3 reads TGCGCCAGCAGCAAAGGAAGACAGGGGTTCCCCTACGAGCAGTACTTC.

The rearrangement links TRBV4-2 to TRBJ2-3; 9 bases are shared with TRBD2. The CDR3 contains 15 residues. CDR1 and CDR2 (germline): LGHNA, YNFKEQ. Unmatched junction bases numbered 6, after V lost 5 bases and J lost 3 bases. CDR3 nucleotides: TGTGCCAGCAGCTACTTAGCGGGAGCGACAGATACGCAGTATTTT. Amino acids: CASSYLAGATDTQYF.

The V and J genes are TRBV11-2 and TRBJ2-7; 7 bases map to TRBD2. The end of the DNA fits TRBJ2-5 better, so the J call may be wrong. The CDR3 sequence is 14 residues long. Germline V lookup: CDR1 SGHAT, CDR2 FQNNGV. The CDR3 sequence: CASSRRLAQQTQYF. As DNA, the CDR3 is TGTGCCAGCAGCCGACGACTAGCTCAACAGACCCAGTACTTC.

The chain couples TRBV6-6 to TRBJ2-4; D remains ambiguous. The CDR3 is made up of 13 amino acids. Trimming took 8 bases from V and 5 from J, leaving 13 bases between them. Germline CDR1 MNHNY, CDR2 SVGAGI (reference sequence). CDR3 protein: CASSNPGQNIQYF. The CDR3, as DNA: TGTGCCAGCTCCAACCCCGGGCAAAACATTCAGTACTTC.

The rearrangement links TRBV6-2 or TRBV6-3 to TRBJ2-1; 13 bases align to TRBD2. The CDR3 length is 17 residues. Germline CDR1 reads MNHEY; CDR2 reads SVGEGT. After removal of 6 bases from V and 5 bases from J, the junction contained 10 bases not matched to a gene. CDR3 in amino acids: CASSLTSGRARNNEQFF. CDR3 DNA: TGTGCCAGCAGCCTAACTAGCGGGAGGGCCCGGAACAATGAGCAGTTCTTC.

As DNA, the CDR3 is TGCGCCAGTAAGGAGGGGGCTGAGCAGTTCTTC. It translates to CASKEGAEQFF. The chain employs TRBV5-1 and TRBJ2-7; possible D gene TRBD1, 7 bases. The end of the DNA fits TRBJ2-1 better, so the J call may be wrong. CDR1 is SGHRS and CDR2 is YFSETQ in the germline V gene. The CDR3 is 11 residues long.

This clonotype occurred a few times. V gene TRBV7-2 combines with J gene TRBJ2-7, with D maybe TRBD1 (6 bases). Trimming stripped 3 bases from V and 2 bases from J, with 14 bases between. The germline CDR1 and CDR2 sequences are SGHTA and FQGNSA. CDR3 length: 15 residues. The CDR3, as DNA: TGTGCCAGCAGCTTTACCACAGGGCCAACCTACGAGCAGTACTTC. This encodes CASSFTTGPTYEQYF.

The V gene is TRBV29-1, the J gene TRBJ2-5, with 7 positions matching TRBD2. Germline lookup yields CDR1 SQVTM and CDR2 ANQGSEA. CDR3 size: 16 residues. J lost 5 bases, V lost 6 bases, and 18 bases had no gene match. As DNA, the CDR3 is TGCAGCGTCCTCAATGGGAGGGTACTTATTTCTGAGACCCAGTACTTC. Residues: CSVLNGRVLISETQYF.

This chain's CDR3 is CASSEGEYMTGPQETQYF. The CDR3 DNA follows: TGTGCCAGCAGTGAAGGCGAATATATGACAGGTCCACAAGAGACCCAGTACTTC. The chain joins TRBV2 to TRBJ2-5, with D perhaps matching TRBD1 (6 bases). Germline CDR1 and CDR2: SNHLY and FYNNEI. The CDR3 covers 18 residues. Trimming removed 1 base from V and 2 bases from J, with 20 bases in between.

This chain uses TRBV24-1 with TRBJ1-2; D gene unclear. Germline values: CDR1 KGHDR, CDR2 SFDVKD. Trimming took off 5 bases at V and 5 bases at J, with 14 bases between the two ends. This CDR3 has 14 residues. CDR3 protein: CATSVGSGFYGYTF. In DNA form, the CDR3 reads TGTGCCACCAGTGTCGGATCCGGCTTTTATGGCTACACCTTC.